These T cell receptor beta chains were read from a single sample in a study of PD-L1 blockade in urothelial cancer. Clones were sequenced by immunoSEQ multiplex PCR, and TCRdb holds only the in-frame ones, with some missing. The sample shows about 30,000 clones, about 89% of them seen only once. The sample in question was PBMCs, obtained around atezolizumab (anti-PD-L1) treatment. These receptors were taken from a man at least 80 years old with urothelial cancer. The CDR3 runs from the conserved cysteine through the conserved F or W. Fields, in order: CDR3 protein, V gene, clone size. Clone size is shown for a subset of rows, as once, few, many or a class of expanded clone.

CSVGQGFSTGELFF,TRBV29-1,-
CASSSPKTHWDSHNEQFF,TRBV5-6,once
CASSLDGFSTDTQYF,TRBV5-1,-
CASSSIAGAAYEQYF,TRBV7-8,-
CASRRRFSGMNTGELFF,TRBV6-4,-
CASSIGGTGVHGYTF,TRBV19,few
CAISESDLQGSKNIQYF,TRBV10-3,-
CAISVGGGNYGYTF,TRBV10-3,-
CASSSQGAGNTIYF,TRBV27,-
CASSLSGSSYEQYF,TRBV5-1,few
CASSLDGLAVVGELFF,TRBV5-4,-
CAISGAGSGTDTQYF,TRBV10-3,few
CASTPAGYSGNTIYF,TRBV6-1,-
CASSQRGGGPKETQYF,TRBV19,-
CATGGAGGDPRQPQHF,TRBV19,-
CASRPGTRSTDTQYF,TRBV6-5,-